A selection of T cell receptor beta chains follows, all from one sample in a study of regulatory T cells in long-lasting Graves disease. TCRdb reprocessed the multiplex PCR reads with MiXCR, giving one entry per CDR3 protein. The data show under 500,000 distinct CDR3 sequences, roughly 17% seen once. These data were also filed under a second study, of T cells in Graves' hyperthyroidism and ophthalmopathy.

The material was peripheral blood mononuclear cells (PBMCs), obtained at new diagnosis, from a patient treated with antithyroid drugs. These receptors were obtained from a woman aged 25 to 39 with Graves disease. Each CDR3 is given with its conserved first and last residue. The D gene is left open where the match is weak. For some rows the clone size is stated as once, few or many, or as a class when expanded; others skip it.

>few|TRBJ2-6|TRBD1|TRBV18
CASSSRTGRQPDSGANVLTF
TGTGCCAGCTCATCTAGGACAGGGCGCCAGCCCGACTCTGGGGCCAACGTCCTGACTTTC
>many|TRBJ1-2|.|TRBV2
CASRRGEVNYGYTF
TGTGCCAGCAGGAGGGGGGAGGTTAACTATGGCTACACCTTC
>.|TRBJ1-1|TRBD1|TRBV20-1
CSARDVGQGARTEAFF
TGCAGTGCTAGAGATGTGGGACAGGGGGCGAGGACTGAAGCTTTCTTT
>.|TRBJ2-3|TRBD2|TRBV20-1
CSAREGLAGGSDTQYF
TGCAGTGCTAGAGAGGGACTAGCGGGAGGGTCAGATACGCAGTATTTT
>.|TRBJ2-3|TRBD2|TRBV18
CASSPLVAGGRLGTDTQYF
TGTGCCAGCTCACCCCTCGTAGCGGGAGGTCGGTTAGGCACAGATACGCAGTATTTT
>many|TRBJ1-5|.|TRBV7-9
CASSLGNGNQPQHF
TGTGCCAGCAGCTTAGGGAACGGCAATCAGCCCCAGCATTTT
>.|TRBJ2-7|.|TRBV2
CASSDGRDSYEQYF
TGTGCCAGCAGTGATGGCAGGGATTCCTACGAGCAGTACTTC
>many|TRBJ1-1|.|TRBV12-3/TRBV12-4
CASRRTFGRSPEGTEAFF
TGTGCCAGCAGACGCACCTTCGGCAGGTCGCCGGAGGGGACTGAAGCTTTCTTT
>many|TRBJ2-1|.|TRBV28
CAIHQRALGDEQFF
TGTGCCATCCATCAGCGAGCCCTCGGGGATGAGCAGTTCTTC
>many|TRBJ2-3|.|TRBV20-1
CSAPWGRTDTQYF
TGCAGTGCCCCATGGGGTCGCACAGATACGCAGTATTTT
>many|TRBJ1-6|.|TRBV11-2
CASSLEGVPNSPLHF
TGTGCCAGCAGCCTCGAGGGGGTTCCCAATTCACCCCTCCACTTT
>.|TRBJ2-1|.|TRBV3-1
CASSQEGRSDEQFF
TGTGCCAGCAGCCAAGAGGGCAGATCGGATGAGCAGTTCTTC
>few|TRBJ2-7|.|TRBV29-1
CSVEEGLGSEQYF
TGCAGCGTTGAAGAGGGGCTAGGGTCCGAGCAGTACTTC
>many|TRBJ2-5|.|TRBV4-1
CASSQASLGPQETQYF
TGCGCCAGCAGCCAGGCCTCACTTGGGCCGCAAGAGACCCAGTACTTC
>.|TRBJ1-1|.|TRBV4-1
CASSQDDQAWDTEAFF
TGCGCCAGCAGCCAAGACGACCAAGCATGGGACACTGAAGCTTTCTTT
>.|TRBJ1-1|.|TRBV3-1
CASSQVAAEGFF
TGTGCCAGCAGCCAAGTGGCAGCGGAAGGTTTCTTT
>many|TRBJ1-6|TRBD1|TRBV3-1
CASSQGKGQGNSPLHF
TGTGCCAGCAGCCAAGGGAAGGGACAGGGGAATTCACCCCTCCACTTT
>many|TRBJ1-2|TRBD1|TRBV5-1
CASSLGQGFGYGYTF
TGCGCCAGCAGCTTAGGACAGGGCTTCGGATATGGCTACACCTTC
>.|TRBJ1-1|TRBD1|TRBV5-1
CASNLLTGAGNTEAFF
TGCGCCAGCAATCTTCTAACAGGGGCCGGGAACACTGAAGCTTTCTTT
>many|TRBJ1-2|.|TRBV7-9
CASSLVIFASRAGYTF
TGTGCCAGCAGCTTAGTCATCTTTGCGTCACGAGCGGGCTACACCTTC
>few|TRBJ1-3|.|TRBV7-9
CASSLQGQSGNTIYF
TGTGCCAGCAGCCTACAAGGACAGTCTGGAAACACCATATATTTT
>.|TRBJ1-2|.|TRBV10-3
CAISESQGLYGYTF
TGTGCCATCAGTGAGTCTCAGGGCCTCTATGGCTACACCTTC
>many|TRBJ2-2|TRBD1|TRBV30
CAWGGQPNTGELFF
TGTGCCTGGGGGGGACAGCCGAACACCGGGGAGCTGTTTTTT
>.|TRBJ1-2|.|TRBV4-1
CASSQRDGLSGYTF
TGCGCCAGCAGCCAGAGGGACGGACTTTCTGGCTACACCTTC